This TCR beta chain was profiled in a study of blood T cell repertoires in COVID-19. As processed by the authors: From reference gene primer amplification, estimates of nucleated cell counts were derived. Measured with immunoSEQ multiplex PCR; TCRdb has only the in-frame clones, and not every one. The D gene and trimming were derived from the DNA, and the V and J assignments and clone size from that table. The table includes about 69,000 clones, approximately 84% detected once. The CDR3 totals 15 residues. Per the germline V gene, CDR1 is GTSNPN and CDR2 is SVGIG (reference sequence). The V gene end was trimmed by 2 bases and the J gene end by 0 bases; junction bases not matched to a gene: 3. About this clone: Different DNA sequences within this sample yield the same CDR3.

The sample comprised peripheral blood. The sequence derives from a man aged 40-50 years with COVID-19, enrolled during active disease. The gene calls are TRBV30 and TRBJ2-3; 9 nucleotides line up with TRBD2. This CDR3 is CAWSPLAGSTDTQYF. CDR3 DNA sequence: TGTGCCTGGAGTCCGCTAGCGGGGAGCACAGATACGCAGTATTTT.